Each of the 11 T cell receptor beta chains below was sequenced from the same sample in a study of chronic HIV infection and antiretroviral therapy. Each CDR3 protein gets one entry after TCRdb re-called the 5' RACE reads with MiXCR. The sample contains 25,000 to 35,000 distinct CDR3 sequences, about 9.6% of which appear only once. Sequencing was done on a sample of peripheral blood. The receptor source for this set is an adult who had HIV and had not received antiretroviral therapy, or was an uninfected healthy control (not recorded which).

The gene calls are TRBV10-3 and TRBJ2-3, with TRBD2 matching 11 bases. In germline, CDR1 is ENHRY, CDR2 SYGVKD. The CDR3 covers 18 residues. Unmatched junction bases numbered 11, after V lost 2 bases and J lost 4 bases. CDR3 sequence: CAISEIPGGLAGSDTQYF. The CDR3 coding sequence is TGTGCCATCAGTGAGATCCCTGGCGGACTAGCGGGCTCAGATACGCAGTATTTT.

This clonotype has only a few counts. The genes are TRBV27 and TRBJ1-5, with a possible D match to TRBD1 (6 bases). The V gene lost 3 bases and the J gene lost 2 bases, with 11 bases spanning the gap. Germline CDR1 reads MNHEY; CDR2 reads SMNVEV (reference sequence). CDR3 size: 15 residues. CDR3 sequence reads: CASSFGGQGNQPQHF. The CDR3 DNA reads as TGTGCCAGCAGTTTCGGGGGCCAGGGCAATCAGCCCCAGCATTTT.

The sample holds a few counts of this clonotype. Here the CDR3 DNA reads TGCAGCGTGTACTGGGAGGGGCCTGGCAATCAGCCCCAGCATTTT. Protein sequence: CSVYWEGPGNQPQHF. The V gene is TRBV29-1, the J gene TRBJ1-5; tentatively, D is TRBD1 (5 bases). This CDR3 comprises 15 residues. Germline V gene lookup returns CDR1 SQVTM and CDR2 ANQGSEA. Trimming left V 6 bases short and J 2 bases short, with 17 bases between.

In this sample, this clonotype turned up many times. The chain couples TRBV12-5 to TRBJ2-2; D gene uncertain. The CDR3 is 18 amino acids. The germline V gene encodes CDR1 LGHNT and CDR2 FRNRAP. V was pared by 0 bases and J by 0 bases, with 14 bases between. Here the CDR3 DNA reads TGTGCTAGTGGTTTGGTACTTTCACGAGCCTCGAACACCGGGGAGCTGTTTTTT. The encoded protein is CASGLVLSRASNTGELFF.

The chain joins TRBV27 to TRBJ2-4; 7 positions match TRBD2. The CDR3 consists of 13 residues. Germline CDR1 is MNHEY and CDR2 is SMNVEV (reference sequence). The V gene end was trimmed by 3 bases and the J gene end by 4 bases; junction bases not matched to a gene: 0. CDR3 sequence reads: CASSFSGKNIQYF. The CDR3 bases are TGTGCCAGCAGTTTTAGCGGGAAAAACATTCAGTACTTC.

This clonotype was detected ten times or more. V usage is TRBV24-1 and J usage is TRBJ1-5; D gene ambiguous. This CDR3 comprises 16 residues. V was cut by 1 base and J by 0 bases, with 9 bases left in between. CDR1 is KGHDR, CDR2 SFDVKD, per germline. The CDR3 DNA reads TGTGCCACCAGTGATTTATGGACTCTTAGCAATCAGCCCCAGCATTTT. The encoded protein is CATSDLWTLSNQPQHF.

This clonotype was seen at least ten times. This chain joins TRBV29-1 and TRBJ2-1; D gene ambiguous. From germline, CDR1 is SQVTM and CDR2 ANQGSEA. With 0 bases removed from V and 8 bases from J, the gap between germline ends came to 14 bases. This CDR3 contains 14 residues. CDR3 region: CSVEDKRTFHEQFF. The CDR3 DNA follows: TGCAGCGTTGAAGATAAGAGGACCTTTCATGAGCAGTTCTTC.

This clonotype was observed a few times. The chain has TRBV10-3 and TRBJ1-5; D is possibly TRBD1 (5 bases). From germline, CDR1 is ENHRY and CDR2 SYGVKD. The CDR3 length is 15 residues. V was trimmed by 3 bases and J by 0 bases, leaving 9 bases between them. DNA of the CDR3: TGTGCCATCAGTGATGGGGACTATAGCAATCAGCCCCAGCATTTT. Translating it yields CAISDGDYSNQPQHF.

In its sample, this clonotype was seen many times. V usage is TRBV12-3 or TRBV12-4 and J usage is TRBJ2-1, with unresolved D. Trimming removed 1 base at V and 6 bases at J, with 22 bases between. This CDR3 has 18 residues. Here the CDR3 reads CASSLGSWLQTATNEQFF. For the CDR3, the DNA is TGTGCCAGCAGTTTAGGTAGTTGGTTACAGACGGCTACCAATGAGCAGTTCTTC.

The chain combines TRBV6-2 or TRBV6-3 with TRBJ1-1; the match to TRBD1 covers 12 bases. There are 16 residues in the CDR3. Trimming cost V 0 bases and J 5 bases; bases outside gene matches: 4. The germline V gene encodes CDR1 MNHEY and CDR2 SVGEGT. The DNA of the CDR3 is TGTGCCAGCAGTTACTCGTGGGGACAGGGGGCGACTGAAGCTTTCTTT. Translated, it gives CASSYSWGQGATEAFF.

The V and J genes are TRBV11-1 and TRBJ2-6, with a possible D match to TRBD2 (5 bases). The CDR3 length is 16 residues. Trimming took 2 bases from V and 0 from J, leaving 8 bases between them. Germline V gene lookup returns CDR1 SGHAT and CDR2 FQDESV (reference sequence). The CDR3 sequence: CASSLTRGSGANVLTF. In DNA form, the CDR3 reads TGTGCCAGCAGCTTAACTCGGGGCTCTGGGGCCAACGTCCTGACTTTC.